This T cell receptor (beta chain) derives from a study of CD8 T cells in ankylosing spondylitis. The CDR3 covers 15 residues. Trimming at V came to 8 bases and at J to 0 bases, leaving 6 bases not matched to a gene. Quantitative 5'-RACE with molecular barcodes generated TCR beta libraries. TCRdb reprocessed the 5' RACE reads with MiXCR, giving one entry per CDR3 protein. The sample has roughly 470,000 distinct CDR3 sequences, about 24% seen once. In the case of this clonotype: No antigen is known for it.

General study findings and limits: What seemed typical of ankylosing spondylitis blood was a TCR beta motif built from 8 or 9 highly homologous variants. Reported data indicate significant enrichment of disease-linked clones within matched ankylosing spondylitis synovial fluid. Before this, some motif variants had been reported in reactive arthritis synovial fluid and blood.

Sequences were obtained from blood, either unsorted or a sorted T cell fraction (not recorded which). The origin of this receptor is a male donor with ankylosing spondylitis. This chain uses TRBV12-3 or TRBV12-4 with TRBJ2-7; 11 bases align to TRBD2. The CDR3, as DNA: TGTGCCAGCGGACGACTAGCGGGGCACTCCTACGAGCAGTACTTC. Translating gives CASGRLAGHSYEQYF.